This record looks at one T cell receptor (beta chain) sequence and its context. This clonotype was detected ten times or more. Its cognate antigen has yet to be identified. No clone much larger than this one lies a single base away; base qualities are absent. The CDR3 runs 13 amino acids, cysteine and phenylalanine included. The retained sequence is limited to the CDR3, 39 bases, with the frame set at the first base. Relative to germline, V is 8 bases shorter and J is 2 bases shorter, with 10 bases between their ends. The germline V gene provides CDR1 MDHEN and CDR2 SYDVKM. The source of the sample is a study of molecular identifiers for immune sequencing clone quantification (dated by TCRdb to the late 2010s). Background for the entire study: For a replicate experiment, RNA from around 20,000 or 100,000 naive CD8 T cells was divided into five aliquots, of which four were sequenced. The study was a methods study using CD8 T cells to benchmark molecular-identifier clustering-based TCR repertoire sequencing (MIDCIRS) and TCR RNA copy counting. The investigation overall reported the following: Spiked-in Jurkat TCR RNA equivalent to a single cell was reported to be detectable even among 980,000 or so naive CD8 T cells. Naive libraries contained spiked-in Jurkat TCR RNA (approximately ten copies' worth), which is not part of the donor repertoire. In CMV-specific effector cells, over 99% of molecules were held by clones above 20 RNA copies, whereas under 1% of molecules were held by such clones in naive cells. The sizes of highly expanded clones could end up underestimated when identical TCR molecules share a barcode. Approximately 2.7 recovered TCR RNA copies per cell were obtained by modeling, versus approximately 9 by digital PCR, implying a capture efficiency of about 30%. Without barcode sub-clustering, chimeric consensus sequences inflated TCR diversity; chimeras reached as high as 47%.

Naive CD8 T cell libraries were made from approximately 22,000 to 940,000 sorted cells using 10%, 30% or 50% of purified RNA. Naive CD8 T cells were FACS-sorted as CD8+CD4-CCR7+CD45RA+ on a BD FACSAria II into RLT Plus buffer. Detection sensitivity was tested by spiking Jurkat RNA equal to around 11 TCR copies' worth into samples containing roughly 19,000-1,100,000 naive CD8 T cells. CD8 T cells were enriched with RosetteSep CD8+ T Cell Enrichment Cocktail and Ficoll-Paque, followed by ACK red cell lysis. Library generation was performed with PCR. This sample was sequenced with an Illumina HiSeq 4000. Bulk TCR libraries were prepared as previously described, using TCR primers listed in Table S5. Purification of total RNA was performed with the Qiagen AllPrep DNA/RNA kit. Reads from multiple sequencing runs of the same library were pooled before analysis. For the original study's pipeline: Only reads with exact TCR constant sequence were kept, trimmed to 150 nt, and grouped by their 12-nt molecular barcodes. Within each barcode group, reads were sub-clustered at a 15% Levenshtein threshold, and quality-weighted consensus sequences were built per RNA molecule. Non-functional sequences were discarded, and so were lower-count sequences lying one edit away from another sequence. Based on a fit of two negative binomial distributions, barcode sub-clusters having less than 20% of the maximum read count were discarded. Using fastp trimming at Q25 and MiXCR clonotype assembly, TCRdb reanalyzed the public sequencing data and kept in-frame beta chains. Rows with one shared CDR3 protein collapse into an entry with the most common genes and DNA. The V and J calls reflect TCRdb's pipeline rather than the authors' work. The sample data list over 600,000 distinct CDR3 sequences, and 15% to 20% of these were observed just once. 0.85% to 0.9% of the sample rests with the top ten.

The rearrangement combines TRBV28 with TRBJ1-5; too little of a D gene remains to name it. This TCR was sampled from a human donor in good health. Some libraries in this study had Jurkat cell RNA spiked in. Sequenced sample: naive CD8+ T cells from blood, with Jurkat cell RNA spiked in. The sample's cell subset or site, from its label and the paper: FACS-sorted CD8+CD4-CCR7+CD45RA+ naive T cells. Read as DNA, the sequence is TGTGCCAGCGAAGATGCTGGCAATCAGCCCCAGCATTTT. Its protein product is CASEDAGNQPQHF.